Listed below are T cell receptor beta chains from one sample, sequenced in a study of T cell changes during pregnancy in multiple sclerosis. Clones were sequenced by immunoSEQ multiplex PCR, and TCRdb holds only the in-frame ones, with some missing. The data hold about 59,000 clones, with about 93% observed a single time. The sequencing used CD4+ T cells from peripheral blood mononuclear cells, collected before pregnancy. These receptors originate from a female donor with multiple sclerosis, enrolled in a pregnancy study. The CDR3 runs from the conserved cysteine through the conserved F or W. D genes are given only for firm matches. Rows give clone size only sometimes, using once, few, many, or a class for an expanded clone.

J	V	size	D	DNA	CDR3
TRBJ2-7	TRBV5-4	-	-	TGTGCCAGCAGCTTGGATTCTAGAAGGACCTACGAGCAGTACTTC	CASSLDSRRTYEQYF
TRBJ2-1	TRBV7-6	-	TRBD2	TGTGCCAGCAGCTTAGTGGGCGGGAGCTCCTACAATGAGCAGTTCTTC	CASSLVGGSSYNEQFF
TRBJ1-2	TRBV28	-	-	TGTGCCAGCAGTTATACAGGGTTATATGGCTACACCTTC	CASSYTGLYGYTF
TRBJ2-1	TRBV28	-	TRBD2	TGTGCCGCAGGGCTAGCGGGAGGGTACAATGAGCAGTTCTTC	CAAGLAGGYNEQFF
TRBJ2-1	TRBV7-2	-	TRBD2	TGTGCCAGCAGCTTACTCCCCGGGACTAGTAGCTCCTACAATGAGCAGTTCTTC	CASSLLPGTSSSYNEQFF
TRBJ2-1	TRBV19	-	-	TGTGCCAGTAGTAAGGGGGGGTCCTACAATGAGCAGTTCTTC	CASSKGGSYNEQFF
TRBJ2-2	TRBV7-2	-	TRBD2	TGTGCCAGCAGCTTAGGACTAGCGGGAGGGCGCAGGGAGCTGTTTTTT	CASSLGLAGGRRELFF
TRBJ2-2	TRBV18	-	TRBD2	TGTGCCAGCTCACCACGGCTAGCGGGAGGACCTAACACCGGGGAGCTGTTTTTT	CASSPRLAGGPNTGELFF
TRBJ2-5	TRBV7-6	-	TRBD2	TGTGCCAGCAGCCCTAGCGGGTTAGGGGAGACCCAGTACTTC	CASSPSGLGETQYF
TRBJ1-1	TRBV29-1	once	-	TGCAGCGTTGATGGGACATCAGGGATTGAAGCTTTCTTT	CSVDGTSGIEAFF
TRBJ2-7	TRBV28	-	TRBD1	TGTGCCAGCAGCAGGGGGCGCGGGTACGAGCAGTACTTC	CASSRGRGYEQYF
TRBJ2-5	TRBV11-3	-	TRBD2	TGTGCCAGCAGACCCAAAGACGGGGGGGAGACCCAGTACTTC	CASRPKDGGETQYF
TRBJ1-1	TRBV18	-	-	TGTGCCAGCTCACCACCGGAGGGGTTCCCTACTGAAGCTTTCTTT	CASSPPEGFPTEAFF
TRBJ1-4	TRBV18	-	-	TGTGCCAGCTCACCACTTCGGAGGGAATCCTCAACTAATGAAAAACTGTTTTTT	CASSPLRRESSTNEKLFF
TRBJ2-3	TRBV18	-	TRBD2	TGTGCCAGCTCACCACGGGAGGGTACGCAGTATTTT	CASSPREGTQYF
TRBJ2-7	TRBV7-2	-	-	TGTGCCAGCACCCAGCCACCACTACGCGAGCAGTACTTC	CASTQPPLREQYF
TRBJ1-5	TRBV7-9	-	-	TGTGCCAGCAGCTCTAACAATCAGCCCCAGCATTTT	CASSSNNQPQHF
TRBJ2-1	TRBV2	-	TRBD2	TGTGCCAGCAGTGGAGGTGTACTAGCGGGAGGGAAATTCAATGAGCAGTTCTTC	CASSGGVLAGGKFNEQFF
TRBJ2-7	TRBV4-2	once	TRBD2	TGTGCCAGCAGCCATGACCGAGGGGTCCTACGGGAGGGTGTCTACGAGCAGTACTTC	CASSHDRGVLREGVYEQYF
TRBJ2-7	TRBV6-4	once	-	TGTGCCAGCACCGGAACAGGAACCTACGAGCAGTACTTC	CASTGTGTYEQYF
TRBJ2-3	TRBV7-3	-	-	TGTGCCAGCAGCCGAAACTCGAATCGGGGCACAGATACGCAGTATTTT	CASSRNSNRGTDTQYF
TRBJ1-2	TRBV30	once	-	TGTGCCCGGACGGTGGGGGCGAGTCACACCTTC	CARTVGASHTF
TRBJ1-4	TRBV6-1	-	TRBD1	TGTGCCAGCGAGAGGGACAGGGATGAAAAACTGTTTTTT	CASERDRDEKLFF
TRBJ2-1	TRBV15	-	-	TGTGCCACCAGCAGGGCTGGGGCGGGACTCCGAGATGAGCAGTTCTTC	CATSRAGAGLRDEQFF
TRBJ2-2	TRBV5-5	-	-	TGTGCCAGCAGCTTGGTCGGGAAGAACACCGGGGAGCTGTTTTTT	CASSLVGKNTGELFF
TRBJ2-7	TRBV9	-	TRBD2	TGTGCCAGCAGCCCAGCCGGGACTAGCGGGAGTCCTAACTCCTACGAGCAGTACTTC	CASSPAGTSGSPNSYEQYF
TRBJ2-1	TRBV6-1	-	-	TGTGCCAGCCTCAAGCGGGTATCCTACAATGAGCAGTTCTTC	CASLKRVSYNEQFF
TRBJ2-7	TRBV2	-	-	TGTGCCAGCAGTGAACCCCCCCTATTGGAGCAGTACTTC	CASSEPPLLEQYF
TRBJ2-1	TRBV9	-	TRBD2	TGTGCCAGCAGCGGGGGACTAGCGACATACAATGAGCAGTTCTTC	CASSGGLATYNEQFF